This T cell receptor (beta chain) was sequenced for a study of response to subunit inactivated influenza vaccine. From the RT-PCR reads, TCRdb called clonotypes with MiXCR, one entry per CDR3 protein. This sample yields about 570,000 distinct CDR3 sequences, of which roughly 10% are seen a single time; approximately 11% belongs to the top ten. With 6 bases clipped from V and 5 bases from J, the junction kept 6 bases outside the gene matches. In germline, CDR1 is SNHLY, CDR2 FYNNEI. The CDR3 has 14 amino acids. In its sample, this clonotype was seen a few times. The data also belong to a second study, concerning T cells expressing NK-cell markers. That source reports: TCR beta libraries carry UMIs added by 5'RACE template switching. It was sorted CD3+CD56+NKG2C+, CD3+CD56+NKG2C- and CD3+CD56-NKG2C+ T cells that supplied the TCR beta repertoires. Seven HCMV-seropositive donors and one seronegative donor made up the eight sequenced donors. Several experiments confined sorting to alpha-beta TCR T cells with an anti-gamma-delta TCR antibody. Expanded NKG2C+ T cell clones had unclear HCMV specificity.

This clonotype was sampled from a man aged 50-59 years who received an inactivated influenza vaccine. Here the sequenced sample was PBMCs from blood, taken on the day of vaccination. The gene calls are TRBV2 and TRBJ2-7, with 11 positions matching TRBD2. This CDR3 reads CASSLLAGVNEQYF. DNA of the CDR3: TGTGCCAGCAGCCTACTAGCGGGAGTAAACGAGCAGTACTTC.